The 23 T cell receptor beta chains presented below share a single source sample, sequenced in a study of blood T cell repertoires in COVID-19. Method: immunoSEQ multiplex PCR; TCRdb's copy keeps in-frame clones and lacks some. The data hold around 18,000 clones, with roughly 80% observed a single time. The sequencing input was peripheral blood. The receptors stem from a man aged 80 or over with acute or convalescent COVID-19.

The chain uses TRBV9 and TRBJ2-5, with unresolved D. The CDR3 has 13 amino acids. The germline CDR1 and CDR2 sequences are SGDLS and YYNGEE. Trimming cost V 0 bases and J 2 bases, with 5 bases left between them. The CDR3 protein is CASSVAAQETQYF. Here the CDR3 DNA reads TGTGCCAGCAGCGTAGCTGCGCAAGAGACCCAGTACTTC.

The rearrangement links TRBV5-4 to TRBJ1-2; possible D gene TRBD1, 6 bases. Per the germline V gene, CDR1 is SGHNT and CDR2 is YYREEE (reference sequence). The CDR3 is 15 residues long. Trimming took off 4 bases at V and 5 bases at J, with 18 bases between the two ends. CDR3 sequence reads: CASSPPRGRGYGYTF. The CDR3 DNA is TGTGCCAGCAGCCCACCCAGGGGAAGAGGATATGGCTACACCTTC.

This clone has just a few counts. The chain couples TRBV5-8 to TRBJ1-3; D is unresolved. The CDR3 is 14 amino acids. Germline assignment: CDR1 SGHTS and CDR2 YDEGEE. Trimming took 3 bases from V and 4 from J, leaving 11 bases between them. DNA of the CDR3: TGTGCCAGCAGCTCCGGTGGGCTGGGAAACACCATATATTTT. It is translated as CASSSGGLGNTIYF.

This clone rates as medium-sized. The chain is built from TRBV18 and TRBJ2-5; D is perhaps TRBD1 (5 bases). Germline CDR1 is KGHSH and CDR2 is LQKENI. V lost 5 bases and J lost 2, with 9 bases in between. The CDR3 has 13 residues. Here the CDR3 reads CASSVDTQETQYF. The CDR3 DNA reads TGTGCCAGCTCAGTGGACACACAAGAGACCCAGTACTTC.

This clone was counted a single time. The rearrangement links TRBV10-3 to TRBJ1-6, with D perhaps TRBD1 (6 bases). Per the germline V gene, CDR1 is ENHRY and CDR2 is SYGVKD. CDR3 size: 15 residues. V was pared by 3 bases and J by 4 bases, with 10 bases between. CDR3 in amino acids: CAISDQGTYNSPLHF. As DNA, the CDR3 is TGTGCCATCAGTGATCAGGGGACGTATAATTCACCCCTCCACTTT.

The rearrangement uses TRBV6-5 and TRBJ2-1, with 12 bases aligning to TRBD2. The germline V gene encodes CDR1 MNHEY and CDR2 SVGAGI. V shed 7 bases and J 7 bases; nucleotides not matched to a gene: 5. The CDR3 runs to 14 residues. CDR3 in amino acids: CASTLAGGPNEQFF. As DNA, the CDR3 is TGTGCCAGCACTCTAGCGGGGGGGCCTAATGAGCAGTTCTTC.

The chain employs TRBV7-6 and TRBJ2-2; TRBD2 matches 7 bases. The CDR3 loop spans 15 amino acids. J was trimmed by 0 bases and V by 5 bases; bases with no gene match: 3. CDR1 SGHVS and CDR2 FNYEAQ come from the germline V gene. The CDR3 here is CASSRAGPNTGELFF. DNA for the CDR3: TGTGCCAGCAGCAGAGCGGGGCCGAACACCGGGGAGCTGTTTTTT.

The rearrangement uses TRBV24-1 and TRBJ2-1; 11 bases line up with TRBD2. With V trimmed by 4 bases and J by 12 bases, 4 bases remained unmatched. CDR1 KGHDR and CDR2 SFDVKD come from the germline V gene. This CDR3 has 13 residues. The CDR3 is CATSDSSGGLQFF. The CDR3 nucleotides are TGTGCCACCAGTGACTCTAGCGGGGGGTTGCAGTTCTTC.

The rearrangement links TRBV28 to TRBJ1-2; no definite D call. The germline V gene encodes CDR1 MDHEN and CDR2 SYDVKM. This CDR3 is 12 amino acids long. Trimming stripped 3 bases from V and 2 bases from J, with 4 bases between. CDR3 residues: CASSFPNYGYTF. CDR3 in DNA: TGTGCCAGCAGTTTCCCGAACTATGGCTACACCTTC.

This clone was seen a handful of times. J is TRBJ1-5 and V is TRBV6-5; D might be TRBD1 (5 bases). Trimming removed 6 bases from V and 2 bases from J, with 14 bases in between. The germline V gene has CDR1 MNHEY and CDR2 SVGAGI. This CDR3 has 15 residues. CDR3 coding DNA: TGTGCCAGCAGAGATCCGACAGACGGCAATCAGCCCCAGCATTTT. It translates to CASRDPTDGNQPQHF.

This rearrangement joins TRBV5-1 to TRBJ2-7; 8 bases align to TRBD1. CDR1 SGHRS and CDR2 YFSETQ come from the germline V gene. This CDR3 has 15 amino acids. V shed 1 base, J shed 1 base, and the junction held 4 bases outside the gene matches. The CDR3 DNA is TGCGCCAGCAGCTTGTTCACAGGGGGATCCTACGAGCAGTACTTC. This gives the protein CASSLFTGGSYEQYF. Looking up the rest from reference TRBV5-1 and TRBJ2-7 gives the full variable domain: KAGVTQTPRYLIKTRGQQVTLSCSPISGHRSVSWYQQTPGQGLQFLFEYFSETQRNKGNFPGRFSGRQFSNSRSEMNVSTLELGDSALYLCASSLFTGGSYEQYFGPGTRLTVT.

The chain uses TRBV11-2 and TRBJ1-1, with a possible D match to TRBD1 (5 bases). The CDR3 covers 15 residues. The germline CDR1 and CDR2 sequences are SGHAT and FQNNGV. V was clipped by 0 bases and J by 0 bases, with 8 bases between them. Here the CDR3 reads CASSLEATVNTEAFF. The CDR3 DNA reads TGTGCCAGCAGCTTAGAGGCGACAGTGAACACTGAAGCTTTCTTT.

The V and J genes are TRBV5-5 and TRBJ2-3, with D maybe TRBD2 (7 bases). Germline-derived CDR1 and CDR2 are SGHKS and YYEKEE (reference sequence). V was shortened by 1 base and J by 2 bases, with 14 bases between the two germline ends. The CDR3 consists of 16 residues. The CDR3 is CASSLFAGALTDTQYF. CDR3 nucleotides: TGTGCCAGCAGCTTGTTCGCGGGGGCGCTCACAGATACGCAGTATTTT.

The chain recombines TRBV7-2 with TRBJ1-5; possibly TRBD1 for D (5 bases). Trimming pared 1 base from V and 0 bases from J, leaving 10 bases between. In germline, CDR1 is SGHTA, CDR2 FQGNSA. The CDR3 sequence is 16 residues long. The CDR3 sequence: CASSLEAGHSNQPQHF. For the CDR3, the DNA is TGTGCCAGCAGCTTAGAGGCAGGACATAGCAATCAGCCCCAGCATTTT. Supplemented by reference TRBV7-2 and TRBJ1-5, the full variable domain reads GAGVSQSPSNKVTEKGKDVELRCDPISGHTALYWYRQSLGQGLEFLIYFQGNSAPDKSGLPSDRFSAERTGGSVSTLTIQRTQQEDSAVYLCASSLEAGHSNQPQHFGDGTRLSIL.

The table lists this clone with a count of one. V usage is TRBV21-1 and J usage is TRBJ2-3; the table's D call TRBD2 went unverified against the DNA. TRBV21-1 is a known pseudogene. This CDR3 contains 17 residues. The CDR3, as DNA: TGTGCCAGCAGCAAAACGGCGGGGGGCCAAAACACAGATACGCAGTATTTT. This gives the protein CASSKTAGGQNTDTQYF.

CDR3 DNA: TGTGCCAGCAGCTTATTGGGGGGAGGCACTGAGCAGTTCTTC. The encoded protein is CASSLLGGGTEQFF. The chain combines TRBV13 with TRBJ2-1, with a possible D match to TRBD2 (6 bases). Trimming shortened V by 2 bases and J by 9 bases, and 14 bases separated the two germline ends. CDR3 length: 14 amino acids. Germline lookup yields CDR1 PRHDT and CDR2 FYEKMQ (reference sequence). The entire variable domain, with the rest obtained from reference TRBV13 and TRBJ2-1, is as follows: AAGVIQSPRHLIKEKRETATLKCYPIPRHDTVYWYQQGPGQDPQFLISFYEKMQSDKGSIPDRFSAQQFSDYHSELNMSSLELGDSALYFCASSLLGGGTEQFFGPGTRLTVL.

The rearrangement joins TRBV7-2 to TRBJ2-5; D unclear. CDR3 length equals 12 residues. Germline loops: CDR1 SGHTA, CDR2 FQGNSA. Trimming shortened V by 0 bases and J by 5 bases, and 4 bases separated the two germline ends. The DNA for the CDR3 is TGTGCCAGCAGCTTAGCGAGGGAGACCCAGTACTTC. It specifies CASSLARETQYF.

This clone was seen a single time. The J gene is TRBJ1-1, the V gene TRBV24-1, with unresolved D. The V end lost 0 bases, the J end lost 1 base, and 14 bases lay between the germline ends. Germline assignment: CDR1 KGHDR and CDR2 SFDVKD. The CDR3 totals 17 residues. The CDR3 sequence is CATSDLEVGRANTEAFF. In nucleotides, the CDR3 is TGTGCCACCAGTGATTTGGAAGTTGGGCGGGCGAACACTGAAGCTTTCTTT.

CDR3 sequence (DNA): TGTGCCAGCAGTGAGTGGCACCAAGAGACCCAGTACTTC. Residues: CASSEWHQETQYF. This sequence joins TRBV2 and TRBJ2-5; D uncertain. The CDR3 is made up of 13 amino acids. Germline CDR1 reads SNHLY; CDR2 reads FYNNEI. V was shortened by 3 bases and J by 0 bases, with 5 bases between the two germline ends. The full variable domain, with the rest looked up from reference TRBV2 and TRBJ2-5, is EPEVTQTPSHQVTQMGQEVILRCVPISNHLYFYWYRQILGQKVEFLVSFYNNEISEKSEIFDDQFSVERPDGSNFTLKIRSTKLEDSAMYFCASSEWHQETQYFGPGTRLLVL.

The chain uses TRBV29-1 and TRBJ1-1; TRBD1 matches 10 bases. V shed 1 base and J 3 bases; nucleotides not matched to a gene: 5. The CDR3 extends over 15 amino acids. CDR1 and CDR2 (germline): SQVTM, ANQGSEA. The CDR3 loop is CSVEATGTGDTEAFF. Here the CDR3 DNA reads TGCAGCGTTGAAGCTACCGGGACAGGGGACACTGAAGCTTTCTTT.

The V gene is TRBV3-1 (or the pseudogene TRBV3-2), the J gene TRBJ2-7; 7 bases match TRBD1. Germline CDR1 reads LGHDT; CDR2 reads YNNKEL (reference sequence). The V and J ends lost 3 bases and 1 base, in that order; junction bases with no gene match: 9. The CDR3 totals 16 residues. The CDR3 loop is CASSHSGQALSYEQYF. The CDR3, as DNA: TGTGCCAGCAGCCATTCAGGACAGGCTCTGTCCTACGAGCAGTACTTC.

The rearrangement links TRBV5-1 to TRBJ1-2; TRBD1 matches at 9 bases. This CDR3 region has 14 residues. Per germline, CDR1 SGHRS and CDR2 YFSETQ. V dropped 4 bases and J dropped 5; count of bases not matched to a gene: 6. CDR3 sequence (DNA): TGCGCCAGCAGCCCGGAAGGGACAGGGTATGGCTACACCTTC. As protein: CASSPEGTGYGYTF.

The chain has TRBV11-1 and TRBJ2-2; unclear D gene. Germline lookup yields CDR1 SGHAT and CDR2 FQDESV (reference sequence). V shed 4 bases and J shed 1 base, with 7 bases lying between them. This CDR3 contains 14 residues. The CDR3 sequence: CASSSSLNTGELFF. CDR3 bases: TGTGCCAGCAGCTCTAGTCTGAACACCGGGGAGCTGTTTTTT.